These 21 T cell receptor beta chains were sequenced from one sample in a study of post-analysis software for immune sequencing data (dated by TCRdb to between 2015 and 2017). No antigen has been assigned to these receptors. Paper-wide results and their limitations: About 5 TRBV segments, including TRBV5-6, TRBV5-1 and TRBV20-1, were significantly more frequent in patients than controls.

The protocol used for the library was PCR. Sequencing took place on an Illumina HiSeq 2500. To reduce PCR and sequencing biases, unique molecular identifiers were incorporated into the TCR beta cDNA libraries. TCRdb took the public reads, trimmed them with fastp at Q25, ran MiXCR for clone calling and kept in-frame beta chains. Every entry covers one CDR3 protein and lists the most common genes and DNA from its rows. The sample includes approximately 730,000 distinct CDR3 sequences, with roughly 46% observed a single time. The biggest ten clones account for over 4.5% of the sample. The sequenced sample consisted of blood. Receptors originate from a girl aged 5-17 years with multiple sclerosis.

This clonotype has more than one count but fewer than ten. The rearrangement links TRBV6-1 to TRBJ2-5; D remains ambiguous. The J call is uncertain, as TRBJ2-7 better fits the DNA end. The length of the CDR3 is 14 residues. Germline V lookup: CDR1 MNHNS, CDR2 SASEGT. CDR3 bases: TGTGCCAGCAGTGTTTCTGAGGTATTGAACGAGCAGTACTTC. Residues: CASSVSEVLNEQYF.

V and J are TRBV7-9 and TRBJ2-1, with D possibly matching TRBD2 (7 bases). The germline CDR1 and CDR2 sequences are SEHNR and FQNEAQ (reference sequence). The CDR3 consists of 17 residues. The V end was cut by 0 bases, the J end by 7 bases, with 19 bases between. The CDR3 protein is CASSLAVPMRGRNEQFF. As DNA, the CDR3 is TGTGCCAGCAGCTTAGCAGTGCCTATGCGGGGGCGAAATGAGCAGTTCTTC.

The V gene is TRBV2, the J gene TRBJ2-5, with D hard to call. This CDR3 is built from 14 residues. Germline assignment: CDR1 SNHLY and CDR2 FYNNEI. Trimming pared 7 bases from V and 1 base from J, leaving 13 bases between. CDR3 sequence reads: CASKPYQAQETQYF. The CDR3 DNA is TGTGCCAGCAAGCCCTACCAAGCCCAAGAGACCCAGTACTTC.

This chain joins TRBV12-3 or TRBV12-4 and TRBJ1-2; TRBD1 aligns across 7 bases. V was clipped by 2 bases and J by 4 bases; unmatched bases: 4. This CDR3 region has 14 residues. CDR3 in amino acids: CASSLNRGPYGYTF. CDR3 bases: TGTGCCAGCAGTTTAAACAGGGGCCCCTATGGCTACACCTTC.

The chain couples TRBV12-3 or TRBV12-4 to TRBJ2-3; TRBD2 aligns across 7 bases. V shed 5 bases and J 2 bases; nucleotides not matched to a gene: 10. The CDR3 length is 16 residues. CDR3 DNA sequence: TGTGCCAGCAGTCAACTAGCGAGAGGCATCACAGATACGCAGTATTTT. Protein sequence: CASSQLARGITDTQYF.

This clonotype was detected a few times. DNA for the CDR3: TGTGCCAGCAGCACTAGTAGCGGGGCTAGCTACAATGAGCAGTTCTTC. It encodes CASSTSSGASYNEQFF. J is TRBJ2-1 and V is TRBV7-8, with TRBD2 identical over 8 bases. This CDR3 comprises 16 residues. Germline CDR1 reads SGHVS; CDR2 reads FQNEAQ. With 5 bases clipped from V and 3 bases from J, the junction kept 9 bases outside the gene matches.

The rearrangement links TRBV25-1 to TRBJ2-1, with 9 bases that match TRBD2. The V gene's germline CDR1 is MGHDK and CDR2 SYGVNS. The CDR3 has 16 amino acids. With V trimmed by 5 bases and J by 8 bases, 13 bases remained unmatched. CDR3 residues: CASSTIAGANVYEQFF. Here the CDR3 DNA reads TGTGCCAGCAGTACTATAGCGGGAGCAAATGTCTATGAGCAGTTCTTC.

This clonotype occurred a few times. The chain has TRBV6-6 and TRBJ2-7; 9 nucleotides align to TRBD1. The CDR3 loop spans 16 amino acids. The germline V gene encodes CDR1 MNHNY and CDR2 SVGAGI (reference sequence). Trimming removed 0 bases from V and 6 bases from J; junction bases left unmatched: 9. The DNA of the CDR3 is TGTGCCAGCAGTTACTCGAGGGGGGACAGGGACCCCGAGCAGTACTTC. It is translated as CASSYSRGDRDPEQYF.

This clonotype has a handful of counts. This chain connects TRBV24-1 to TRBJ2-3, with unresolved D. This CDR3 has 11 residues. V was clipped by 6 bases and J by 10 bases, with 10 bases between them. Germline assignment: CDR1 KGHDR and CDR2 SFDVKD. The CDR3 sequence: CATSNGLAQYF. Here the CDR3 DNA reads TGTGCCACCAGTAATGGATTGGCGCAGTATTTT.

This clonotype was seen more than once but under ten times. V is TRBV7-2 and J is TRBJ1-2; D unresolved. The CDR3 spans 14 residues. Germline V gives CDR1 SGHTA, CDR2 FQGNSA. V gave up 1 base and J gave up 2 bases, with 8 bases separating them. CDR3 bases: TGTGCCAGCAGCTTAGAGCGACGGAACTATGGCTACACCTTC. Its protein is CASSLERRNYGYTF.

The chain uses TRBV20-1 and TRBJ2-3; unclear D gene. The CDR3 spans 15 residues. Trimming removed 1 base at V and 1 base at J, with 12 bases between. CDR1 is DFQATT and CDR2 is SNEGSKA in the germline V gene (reference sequence). CDR3 DNA: TGCAGTGCTAGAGGAAAGATTTTGGGCACAGATACGCAGTATTTT. This translates into CSARGKILGTDTQYF.

This clonotype was seen only a few times. The J gene is TRBJ2-7, the V gene TRBV11-2; tentatively, D is TRBD1 (5 bases). V was shortened by 3 bases and J by 6 bases, with 15 bases between the two germline ends. The CDR3 extends over 14 amino acids. CDR1 and CDR2 from the germline V gene are SGHAT and FQNNGV. The CDR3 nucleotides are TGTGCCAGCAGCTTTTTGCAGGGTTCGGGCGAGCAGTACTTC. Translating it yields CASSFLQGSGEQYF.

The chain employs TRBV10-3 and TRBJ1-1; the D gene is possibly TRBD1 (5 bases). Trimming stripped 2 bases from V and 1 base from J, with 11 bases between. This CDR3 has 15 residues. Germline V gene sequence: CDR1 ENHRY, CDR2 SYGVKD. CDR3 residues: CAISEPDGGNTEAFF. The CDR3 nucleotides are TGTGCCATCAGTGAGCCGGACGGGGGGAACACTGAAGCTTTCTTT.

This clonotype was observed a handful of times. The chain links TRBV6-5 to TRBJ2-7; no definite D call. Germline CDR1 reads MNHEY; CDR2 reads SVGAGI. Deletions cut 4 bases from V and 5 bases from J, with 9 bases between. The CDR3 is made up of 12 amino acids. CDR3 in amino acids: CASSSVAHEQYF. The CDR3 region has the DNA TGTGCCAGCAGTTCGGTCGCTCACGAGCAGTACTTC.

There are many counts of this clonotype. V usage is TRBV7-2 and J usage is TRBJ1-4; TRBD1 aligns across 9 bases. The length of the CDR3 is 15 residues. V gave up 5 bases and J gave up 7 bases; unmatched junction bases: 8. Germline values: CDR1 SGHTA, CDR2 FQGNSA. The CDR3 here is CASSPQQGASEKLFF. In DNA form, the CDR3 reads TGTGCCAGCAGCCCACAACAGGGGGCTTCTGAAAAACTGTTTTTT.

This clonotype has just a few counts. The chain couples TRBV20-1 to TRBJ2-1, with 7 bases fitting TRBD2. The CDR3 has 17 residues. V was clipped by 5 bases and J by 5 bases; unmatched bases: 18. Germline V gene data show CDR1 as DFQATT and CDR2 as SNEGSKA (reference sequence). CDR3 coding DNA: TGCAGTGCTGTCCCCCCCGCGGCGGGAGCGATCCACAATGAGCAGTTCTTC. This encodes CSAVPPAAGAIHNEQFF.

The gene calls are TRBV29-1 and TRBJ2-3, with D perhaps given as TRBD1 or TRBD2 (5 bases each). Germline loops: CDR1 SQVTM, CDR2 ANQGSEA. Trimming took 7 bases from V and 4 from J, leaving 12 bases between them. The CDR3 covers 12 residues. CDR3 bases: TGCAGCGCATGGGGACCCCCAGATACGCAGTATTTT. Translation: CSAWGPPDTQYF.

This clonotype has just a few counts. The chain employs TRBV20-1 and TRBJ1-2; 8 bases agree with TRBD1. The CDR3 has 16 amino acids. Unmatched junction bases numbered 14, after V lost 6 bases and J lost 2 bases. From germline, CDR1 is DFQATT and CDR2 SNEGSKA (reference sequence). CDR3 in amino acids: CSARQGQPDFNYGYTF. CDR3 coding DNA: TGCAGTGCCAGACAGGGGCAGCCCGACTTCAACTATGGCTACACCTTC.

This chain joins TRBV20-1 and TRBJ2-4; 7 nucleotides line up with TRBD1. The closer fit of TRBJ2-7 to the DNA end suggests the J call may be wrong. Germline CDR1 reads DFQATT; CDR2 reads SNEGSKA (reference sequence). The CDR3 loop spans 16 amino acids. The CDR3: CSALGVGQVSSYEQYF. In DNA, the CDR3 is TGCAGTGCCCTAGGGGTCGGACAGGTATCCTCCTACGAGCAGTACTTC.

The V gene is TRBV18, the J gene TRBJ2-1; TRBD1 agrees at 9 bases. This CDR3 has 17 residues. CDR1 and CDR2 from the germline V gene are KGHSH and LQKENI. The junction had 19 bases not matched to a gene; V was cut back by 3 bases and J by 13 bases. CDR3: CASSPLGIGQGTQDQFF. In nucleotides, the CDR3 is TGTGCCAGCTCACCTCTTGGTATCGGACAGGGGACGCAAGATCAGTTCTTC.

There are a few counts of this clonotype. This chain joins TRBV12-3 or TRBV12-4 and TRBJ2-3; the D gene is possibly TRBD2 (6 bases). This CDR3 comprises 15 residues. Deletions cut 7 bases from V and 8 bases from J, with 22 bases between. CDR3 bases: TGTGCCAGCACCTCCGTAGCGGAAGCTCGGGGTACGCAGTATTTT. Translating it yields CASTSVAEARGTQYF.